These T cell receptor beta chains were read from a single sample in a study of CD8 T cells in ankylosing spondylitis. MiXCR was run by TCRdb on the 5' RACE reads, yielding one entry per CDR3 protein. The table has about 160,000 distinct CDR3 sequences, approximately 48% seen once. The sample taken for sequencing was synovial fluid, either unsorted or a sorted T cell fraction (not recorded which). These receptors all come from a male donor with ankylosing spondylitis. CDR3s include the opening cysteine and the closing phenylalanine or tryptophan. Fields, in order: CDR3 length, J gene, V gene, D gene, clone size, CDR3 DNA, CDR3 protein. A D gene is named only where the DNA matches it firmly. Clone size, where shown, is once, few, many, or a class for clones that have expanded.

16	TRBJ2-1	TRBV15	-	-	TGTGCCACCAGCAGAAGCTCCCTAAGCTCCTACAATGAGCAGTTCTTC	CATSRSSLSSYNEQFF
11	TRBJ2-1	TRBV15	-	-	TGTGCCACCAGGTCGTACAATGAGCAGTTCTTC	CATRSYNEQFF
18	TRBJ2-1	TRBV27	TRBD2	-	TGTGCCAGCAGCTCCGGGACTAGCGGACTGAATAGTCACAATGAGCAGTTCTTC	CASSSGTSGLNSHNEQFF
16	TRBJ1-5	TRBV12-3/TRBV12-4	-	once	TGTGCCAGCAGTCCTACCACAACGCGGGGAGTTCAGCCCCAGCATTTT	CASSPTTTRGVQPQHF
11	TRBJ2-2	TRBV24-1	-	few	TGTGCCACCAGTGTCACCGGGGAGCTGTTTTTT	CATSVTGELFF
15	TRBJ2-1	TRBV7-9	TRBD1	-	TGTGCCAGCAGCTTAGGGAACAGGGGGGTGGATGAGCAGTTCTTC	CASSLGNRGVDEQFF
15	TRBJ1-1	TRBV20-1	TRBD1	few	TGCAGTGCTAGAGAAAAGGACAGGGAGAGCACTGAAGCTTTCTTT	CSAREKDRESTEAFF
13	TRBJ2-1	TRBV14	-	-	TGTGCCAGCAGCCAAGGAGGGGACAATGAGCAGTTCTTC	CASSQGGDNEQFF
12	TRBJ2-1	TRBV7-9	-	many	TGTGCCACCCTCGCAGGGGTGAATGAGCAGTTCTTC	CATLAGVNEQFF
13	TRBJ2-5	TRBV12-3/TRBV12-4	-	-	TGTGCCAGCAGTCTTCGGGGGCTGGAGACCCAGTACTTC	CASSLRGLETQYF
15	TRBJ1-1	TRBV18	TRBD1	-	TGTGCCACCACAGGGGGGGAGGCGATGAACACTGAAGCTTTCTTT	CATTGGEAMNTEAFF
19	TRBJ2-5	TRBV4-1	TRBD2	-	TGCGCCAGCAGCCAGGTTCCCGGACTAGCGGGGAAGGACCAAGAGACCCAGTACTTC	CASSQVPGLAGKDQETQYF
15	TRBJ1-4	TRBV20-1	-	-	TGCAGTGTTAGCATGATCGGGGCAAGAAATGAAAAACTGTTTTTT	CSVSMIGARNEKLFF
17	TRBJ2-5	TRBV11-2	TRBD2	-	TGTGCCAGCAGCTTAGATCTTCTAGCGGGGGGGCGAGAGACCCAGTACTTC	CASSLDLLAGGRETQYF
17	TRBJ1-5	TRBV28	TRBD1	-	TGTGCCAGCAGTTTAATTCGGTCAGGGGGCGCGAATCAGCCCCAGCATTTT	CASSLIRSGGANQPQHF
17	TRBJ1-4	TRBV27	-	few	TGTGCCAGCAGTTTACGGGGCCCAAGACGTAATGAAGGAAAACTGTTTTTT	CASSLRGPRRNEGKLFF
11	TRBJ2-1	TRBV29-1	-	-	TGCAGCTTTGCGGGGTACAATGAGCAGTTCTTC	CSFAGYNEQFF
16	TRBJ2-2	TRBV3-1	-	few	TGTGCCAGCAGCCAATTTCTTGGCAGCAACACCGGGGAGCTGTTTTTT	CASSQFLGSNTGELFF
14	TRBJ1-5	TRBV27	-	few	TGTGCCAGCAGTTTAGGGCCGACGGATCAGCCCCAGCATTTT	CASSLGPTDQPQHF
14	TRBJ2-1	TRBV4-3	TRBD1	few	TGCGCCAGCAGCCAGGGACAGGGGCGATATGAGCAGTTCTTC	CASSQGQGRYEQFF
13	TRBJ2-1	TRBV6-4	-	-	TGTGCCAGCAGTGTTACGGCGAACAATGAGCAGTTCTTC	CASSVTANNEQFF
12	TRBJ2-5	TRBV21-1	-	-	TGTGCCAGCAAGCCAGAATCCGTTGATGGGTACTTC	CASKPESVDGYF
15	TRBJ1-1	TRBV5-1	-	-	TGCGCCAGCAGCTTGGATGCGGGGGAGAACACTGAAGCTTTCTTT	CASSLDAGENTEAFF
13	TRBJ1-6	TRBV7-6	-	-	TGTGCCAGCAGCTTAGATCAAATTTCACCCCTCCACTTT	CASSLDQISPLHF
14	TRBJ2-3	TRBV28	-	few	TGTGCCAGCAGTTTAGGGACTAGCACAGATACGCAGTATTTT	CASSLGTSTDTQYF
13	TRBJ2-5	TRBV12-3/TRBV12-4	-	few	TGTGCCAGCAGCACAAGGGCGATAGAGACCCAGTACTTC	CASSTRAIETQYF
13	TRBJ2-2	TRBV6-1	-	once	TGTGCCAGCAGTGTAGTAGAGAACGGGGAGCTGTTTTTT	CASSVVENGELFF
13	TRBJ1-1	TRBV7-9	-	-	TGTGCCAGCAGCTCCCTCCATGGGGCTGAAGCTTTCTTT	CASSSLHGAEAFF
15	TRBJ2-1	TRBV9	-	-	TGTGCCAGCAGCGCGGTAGACATGACCTACAATGAGCAGTTCTTC	CASSAVDMTYNEQFF
13	TRBJ2-2	TRBV7-6	-	-	TGTGCCAGCAGCTTAGACCCCACCGGGGAGCTGTTTTTT	CASSLDPTGELFF
13	TRBJ2-3	TRBV20-1	-	-	TGCAGTGCCCCCGGGGACGGCACAGATACGCAGTATTTT	CSAPGDGTDTQYF
14	TRBJ1-2	TRBV10-3	TRBD1	-	TGTGCCATCGGGACAGGGGGCCTTTACTATGGCTACACCTTC	CAIGTGGLYYGYTF
18	TRBJ2-1	TRBV12-3/TRBV12-4	TRBD2	-	TGTGCCAGCAGTTTTTTCGGTAGCGGGGCTCCAACCTACAATGAGCAGTTCTTC	CASSFFGSGAPTYNEQFF
16	TRBJ2-1	TRBV6-2/TRBV6-3	TRBD1	few	TGTGCCAGCAGTAAACAGGGGGCGGGTACATTCGATGAGCAGTTCTTC	CASSKQGAGTFDEQFF
16	TRBJ1-4	TRBV28	-	-	TGTGCCAGCACCCCGACAGCTTTTGCAACTAATGAAAAACTGTTTTTT	CASTPTAFATNEKLFF
15	TRBJ2-3	TRBV28	TRBD1	-	TGTGCCAGCAATCCCCCGGGACAGATCACAGATACGCAGTATTTT	CASNPPGQITDTQYF
15	TRBJ2-1	TRBV20-1	-	-	TGCAGTGCTAGAGATTATAGCGCTTCCTACAATGAGCAGTTCTTC	CSARDYSASYNEQFF
18	TRBJ2-6	TRBV28	TRBD1	-	TGTGCCAGCAGTGGTGGAGGACAGGGCCTCTCTGGGGCCAACGTCCTGACTTTC	CASSGGGQGLSGANVLTF
15	TRBJ2-1	TRBV6-4	TRBD2	many	TGTGCCAGCAGTGACACTAGCGGGGGGGCCGATGAGCAGTTCTTC	CASSDTSGGADEQFF
16	TRBJ2-7	TRBV4-3	TRBD2	-	TGCGCCAGCAGCCAATCTCAGCGGGAAGGGGCCTACGAGCAGTACTTC	CASSQSQREGAYEQYF
16	TRBJ2-3	TRBV5-6	TRBD2	-	TGTGCCAGCAGCTTGGAGGAGCGGGGGGGCGCAGATACGCAGTATTTT	CASSLEERGGADTQYF
13	TRBJ1-2	TRBV20-1	-	many	TGCAGTGCCCTGGACAGAGCTAACTATGGCTACACCTTC	CSALDRANYGYTF
13	TRBJ1-1	TRBV19	-	few	TGTGCCAGCAGTCCCGCAGGGGAAACTGAAGCTTTCTTT	CASSPAGETEAFF
17	TRBJ2-1	TRBV4-1	TRBD2	few	TGCGCCAGCAGCCAAGTACACCTAGCGGTCCTCTACAATGAGCAGTTCTTC	CASSQVHLAVLYNEQFF
15	TRBJ1-5	TRBV12-3/TRBV12-4	-	-	TGTGCCAGCAGTGGTCTGAGGGGTCCCAATCAGCCCCAGCATTTT	CASSGLRGPNQPQHF
14	TRBJ1-2	TRBV9	-	few	TGTGCCAGCAGCCCGGCAGGGCAGGGCAATGGCTACACCTTC	CASSPAGQGNGYTF
17	TRBJ1-1	TRBV14	TRBD1	-	TGTGCCAGCAGCCAGGGACAGGGGGAGCCTTCGAACACTGAAGCTTTCTTT	CASSQGQGEPSNTEAFF
13	TRBJ2-2	TRBV11-2	-	-	TGTGCCAGCAGCCATTTAGCCGCCGGGGAGCTGTTTTTT	CASSHLAAGELFF
17	TRBJ2-5	TRBV15	TRBD2	-	TGTGCCACCAGCAGAGTCGGGGGTAGCGGGGGCGGGGAGACCCAGTACTTC	CATSRVGGSGGGETQYF
15	TRBJ2-7	TRBV5-5	-	many	TGTGCCAGCAGCTTGAGGTTAGCGGCCTACTACGAGCAGTACTTC	CASSLRLAAYYEQYF
15	TRBJ1-2	TRBV27	-	-	TGTGCCAGCAGCCCCCGTGGCAGGCCCATCCTGGGCTACACCTTC	CASSPRGRPILGYTF
16	TRBJ2-7	TRBV4-2	TRBD2	-	TGTGCCAGCAGCCAAGAATCGACTAGCGGGAGCGACGAGCAGTACTTC	CASSQESTSGSDEQYF
16	TRBJ1-2	TRBV20-1	-	-	TGCAGTGCTAGAGATCGTGAAAACAAACGTAACTATGGCGACACCTTC	CSARDRENKRNYGDTF
14	TRBJ2-1	TRBV4-2	TRBD2	-	TGTGCCAGCAGGGCTAGCGGGGTGACCAATGAGCAGTTCTTC	CASRASGVTNEQFF
16	TRBJ2-7	TRBV15	TRBD2	-	TGTGCCACCAGCAAACGGGAGGCGGTGTATACCTACGAGCAGTACTTC	CATSKREAVYTYEQYF
15	TRBJ1-1	TRBV12-3/TRBV12-4	-	-	TGTGCCAGCAGTTCCGAAACAGGTTCGGACACTGAAGCTTTCTTT	CASSSETGSDTEAFF
16	TRBJ2-2	TRBV7-9	-	few	TGTGCCAGCAGCCTCCTTCTCGGATTCAACACCGGGGAGCTGTTTTTT	CASSLLLGFNTGELFF
15	TRBJ2-5	TRBV10-3	-	-	TGTGCCATCAGTGACGATATCGGCGTCTGGGAGACCCAGTACTTC	CAISDDIGVWETQYF
15	TRBJ1-2	TRBV20-1	TRBD1	-	TGCAGTGCCCGGGACAGATCGGAATGGGACTATGGCTACACCTTC	CSARDRSEWDYGYTF